This passage covers 10 T cell receptor beta chains from one sample sequenced in a study of long-term antiretroviral therapy in people with HIV. Investigators performed immunoSEQ version v3.0 at survey level. Assay: immunoSEQ multiplex PCR; the TCRdb copy retains only in-frame clones and omits some. The sample comprises nearly 25,000 clones, roughly 82% of which are singletons, and around 2% rests with the top ten. The material was unsorted PBMCs, obtained 3 years after starting antiretroviral therapy. These receptors originate from a man aged 50-59 years with HIV.

The chain uses TRBV28 and TRBJ2-5; perhaps TRBD1 as D (6 bases). The CDR3 sequence is 16 residues long. CDR1 MDHEN and CDR2 SYDVKM come from the germline V gene. V gave up 3 bases and J gave up 2 bases, with 16 bases separating them. The CDR3 here is CASSFPGAEWQETQYF. The CDR3 coding sequence is TGTGCCAGCAGTTTTCCAGGGGCTGAGTGGCAAGAGACCCAGTACTTC.

This chain connects TRBV7-3 to TRBJ2-1; TRBD2 aligns across 9 bases. There are 14 residues in the CDR3. Trimming cost V 5 bases and J 9 bases; bases outside gene matches: 8. The germline V gene has CDR1 SGHTA and CDR2 FQGTGA. The CDR3 DNA reads as TGTGCCAGCAGCAGAGATCCGGGACTAGCTGAGCAGTTCTTC. Translation: CASSRDPGLAEQFF.

The J gene is TRBJ1-4, the V gene TRBV7-9; D is unclear. Germline V gene sequence: CDR1 SEHNR, CDR2 FQNEAQ (reference sequence). V was clipped by 4 bases and J by 0 bases, with 18 bases between them. The CDR3 contains 18 residues. CDR3 in DNA: TGTGCCAGCAGCTCCCCTCCCTACCTTGGGTCAACTAATGAAAAACTGTTTTTT. Encoded protein: CASSSPPYLGSTNEKLFF. Combining the CDR3 with reference TRBV7-9 and TRBJ1-4 gives the whole variable domain DTGVSQNPRHKITKRGQNVTFRCDPISEHNRLYWYRQTLGQGPEFLTYFQNEAQLEKSRLLSDRFSAERPKGSFSTLEIQRTEQGDSAMYLCASSSPPYLGSTNEKLFFGSGTQLSVL.

The chain has TRBV19 and TRBJ2-7, with TRBD1 matching over 8 bases. Germline V gives CDR1 LNHDA, CDR2 SQIVND (reference sequence). The CDR3 runs 14 residues. With 8 bases clipped from V and 0 bases from J, the junction kept 6 bases outside the gene matches. For the CDR3, the DNA is TGTGCCAGTTCACCGGGACAGGACTCCTACGAGCAGTACTTC. The encoded protein is CASSPGQDSYEQYF.

The V call is TRBV5-4, the J call TRBJ2-3; D perhaps matches TRBD2 (5 bases). Trimming shortened V by 4 bases and J by 1 base, and 16 bases separated the two germline ends. CDR1 and CDR2 (germline): SGHNT, YYREEE (reference sequence). The CDR3 is made up of 16 amino acids. CDR3 nucleotides: TGTGCCAGCAGCCCTTTGGGAGCTGGGGGCACAGATACGCAGTATTTT. Residues: CASSPLGAGGTDTQYF. Filled out from reference TRBV5-4 and TRBJ2-3, the complete variable domain reads ETGVTQSPTHLIKTRGQQVTLRCSSQSGHNTVSWYQQALGQGPQFIFQYYREEENGRGNFPPRFSGLQFPNYSSELNVNALELDDSALYLCASSPLGAGGTDTQYFGPGTRLTVL.

The rearrangement joins TRBV4-3 to TRBJ1-5; D unresolved. CDR3 size: 15 residues. Per germline, CDR1 LGHNA and CDR2 YSLEER. Trimming shortened V by 0 bases and J by 2 bases, and 8 bases separated the two germline ends. The CDR3 loop reads CASSQDERGNQPQHF. In DNA, the CDR3 is TGCGCCAGCAGCCAAGATGAGAGGGGCAATCAGCCCCAGCATTTT.

V is TRBV6-1 and J is TRBJ1-1; D is unclear. There are 13 residues in the CDR3. Germline-derived CDR1 and CDR2 are MNHNS and SASEGT. V lost 3 bases and J 1 base, leaving 6 bases between the germline ends. CDR3: CASSDLANTEAFF. The CDR3 DNA reads as TGTGCCAGCAGTGATCTGGCGAACACTGAAGCTTTCTTT.

The gene calls are TRBV11-2 and TRBJ1-1; D ambiguous. Germline loops: CDR1 SGHAT, CDR2 FQNNGV. This CDR3 has 12 residues. The ends were cut back, 2 bases at V and 5 bases at J, with 6 bases in the middle. The CDR3 spells CASSLTRTEAFF. The DNA of the CDR3 is TGTGCCAGCAGCTTAACCCGGACTGAAGCTTTCTTT.

The rearrangement uses TRBV6-6 and TRBJ2-7; 8 bases fit TRBD2. This CDR3 spans 15 amino acids. Losses at the gene ends were 4 bases for V and 4 bases for J; bases not matched to a gene: 9. In germline, CDR1 is MNHNY, CDR2 SVGAGI (reference sequence). CDR3 sequence (DNA): TGTGCCAGCAGTTCCCAAAGCGGGAGAGGGTACGAGCAGTACTTC. This encodes CASSSQSGRGYEQYF.

The genes are TRBV14 and TRBJ2-7, with 7 bases lining up with TRBD1. CDR1 and CDR2 (germline): SGHDN, FVKESK. This CDR3 contains 13 residues. Trimming took 3 bases from V and 4 from J; bases not matched to a gene: 3. The CDR3 protein is CASSQKQGYEQYF. The CDR3 region has the DNA TGTGCCAGCAGCCAGAAACAGGGGTACGAGCAGTACTTC.